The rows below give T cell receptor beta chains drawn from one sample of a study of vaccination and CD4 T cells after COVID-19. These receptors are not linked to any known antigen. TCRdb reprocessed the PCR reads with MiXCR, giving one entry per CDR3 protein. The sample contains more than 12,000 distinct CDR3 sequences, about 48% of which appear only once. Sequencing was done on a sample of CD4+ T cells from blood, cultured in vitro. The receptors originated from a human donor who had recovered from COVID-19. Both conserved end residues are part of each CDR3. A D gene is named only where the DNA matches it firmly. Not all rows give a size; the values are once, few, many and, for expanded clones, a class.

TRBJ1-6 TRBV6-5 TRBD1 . CASSYSGLKQGNSPLHF TGTGCCAGCAGTTACTCGGGGTTGAAACAGGGGAATTCACCCCTCCACTTT
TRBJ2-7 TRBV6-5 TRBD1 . CASSFRDREAESSYEQYF TGTGCCAGCAGTTTCCGGGACAGGGAGGCCGAAAGCTCCTACGAGCAGTACTTC
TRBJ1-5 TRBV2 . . CASSELQGIGVYF TGTGCCAGCAGTGAATTGCAGGGTATTGGAGTGTATTTT
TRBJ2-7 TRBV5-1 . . CASPNPKGLQSYEQYF TGCGCCAGCCCCAACCCAAAGGGTTTGCAATCCTACGAGCAGTACTTC
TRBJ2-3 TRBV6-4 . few CASRGGHQNTDTQYF TGTGCCAGCAGAGGGGGACACCAGAACACAGATACGCAGTATTTT
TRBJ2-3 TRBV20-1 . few CSASGGTDTQYF TGCAGTGCTAGCGGGGGCACAGATACGCAGTATTTT
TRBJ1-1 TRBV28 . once CASSSQTAWGTEAFF TGTGCCAGCAGTAGTCAGACAGCCTGGGGCACTGAAGCTTTCTTT
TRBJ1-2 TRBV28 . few CASSLNYGYTF TGTGCCAGCAGTTTAAACTATGGCTACACCTTC
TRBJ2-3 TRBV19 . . CASSMRGSSTDTQYF TGTGCCAGTAGTATGAGGGGGTCTAGCACAGATACGCAGTATTTT
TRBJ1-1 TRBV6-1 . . CASSSGTLNTEAFF TGTGCCAGCAGCTCCGGGACACTGAACACTGAAGCTTTCTTT
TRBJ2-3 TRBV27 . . CASSGLGKENTQYF TGTGCCAGCAGCGGGTTGGGGAAGGAAAATACGCAGTATTTT
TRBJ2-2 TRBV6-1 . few CASKLQGDTGELFF TGTGCCAGCAAATTACAGGGAGACACCGGGGAGCTGTTTTTT
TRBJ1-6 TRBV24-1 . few CATSPFWGRGMANSPLHF TGTGCCACCAGTCCATTTTGGGGACGGGGGATGGCGAATTCACCCCTCCACTTT
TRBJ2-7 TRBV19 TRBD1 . CASSSGQGSGYEQYF TGTGCCAGTAGTTCAGGACAGGGAAGCGGATACGAGCAGTACTTC
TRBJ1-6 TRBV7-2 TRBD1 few CASSQTGNNSPLHF TGTGCCAGCAGCCAGACAGGGAATAATTCACCCCTCCACTTT
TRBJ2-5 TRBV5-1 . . CASSPPGQRETQYF TGCGCCAGCAGCCCGCCCGGACAGCGAGAGACCCAGTACTTC
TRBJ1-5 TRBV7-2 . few CASSGGVGFHQPQHF TGTGCCAGCAGCGGGGGGGTGGGGTTCCATCAGCCCCAGCATTTT
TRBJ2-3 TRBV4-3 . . CASSREADTQYF TGCGCCAGCAGCCGGGAGGCAGATACGCAGTATTTT
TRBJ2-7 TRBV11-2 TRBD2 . CASSLTSGGSYEQYF TGTGCCAGCAGCCTGACTAGCGGAGGCTCCTACGAGCAGTACTTC
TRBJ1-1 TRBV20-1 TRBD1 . CSARDGHRDSGEAFF TGCAGTGCTAGAGATGGGCACAGGGACAGCGGGGAAGCTTTCTTT
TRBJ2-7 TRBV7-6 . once CASSLPWGTNEQYF TGTGCCAGCAGCTTGCCGTGGGGTACCAACGAGCAGTACTTC
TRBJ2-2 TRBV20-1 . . CSALGTGELFF TGCAGTGCGCTCGGAACCGGGGAGCTGTTTTTT
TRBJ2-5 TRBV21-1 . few CASSKVQRYQETQYF TGTGCCAGCAGCAAAGTACAACGGTACCAAGAGACCCAGTACTTC
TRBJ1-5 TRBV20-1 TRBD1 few CSARQGFNLGPQHF TGCAGTGCAAGACAGGGTTTCAACCTGGGGCCCCAGCATTTT
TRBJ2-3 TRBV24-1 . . CATSDGGTDTQYF TGTGCCACCAGTGATGGCGGGACAGATACGCAGTATTTT
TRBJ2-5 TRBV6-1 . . CASKAETQYF TGTGCCAGCAAGGCAGAGACCCAGTACTTC
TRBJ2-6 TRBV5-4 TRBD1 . CASSSGQGYSGANVLTF TGTGCCAGCAGCTCGGGACAGGGTTACTCTGGGGCCAACGTCCTGACTTTC
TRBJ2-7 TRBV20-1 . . CSARDKLAESYEQYF TGCAGTGCTAGAGATAAACTAGCCGAGTCCTACGAGCAGTACTTC
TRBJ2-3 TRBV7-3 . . CASSPIGAPSTDTQYF TGTGCCAGCAGCCCGATTGGGGCACCGAGCACAGATACGCAGTATTTT
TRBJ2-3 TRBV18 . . CASSKALNTDTQYF TGTGCCAGCTCCAAGGCGCTCAACACAGATACGCAGTATTTT
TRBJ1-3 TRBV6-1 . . CASGTDSGIGGNTIYF TGTGCCAGCGGAACAGATTCAGGGATAGGTGGAAACACCATATATTTT
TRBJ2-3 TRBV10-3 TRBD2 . CAIRRASGGGTDTQYF TGTGCCATCAGACGAGCTAGCGGGGGGGGCACAGATACGCAGTATTTT
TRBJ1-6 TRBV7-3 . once CASSLNPGRYNSPLHF TGTGCCAGCAGCTTAAACCCGGGACGGTATAATTCACCCCTCCACTTT
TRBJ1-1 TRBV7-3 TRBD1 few CASRKTGATEAFF TGTGCCAGCAGAAAGACAGGGGCCACTGAAGCTTTCTTT
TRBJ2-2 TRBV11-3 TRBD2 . CASSGSGRRNTGELFF TGTGCCAGCAGCGGGAGCGGGAGGAGGAACACCGGGGAGCTGTTTTTT
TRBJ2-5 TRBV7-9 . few CASSLPGETQYF TGTGCCAGCAGCTTACCGGGAGAGACCCAGTACTTC
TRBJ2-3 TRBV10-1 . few CASALGTDTQYF TGCGCCAGCGCCTTAGGCACAGATACGCAGTATTTT
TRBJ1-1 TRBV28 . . CASDSSLNTEAFF TGTGCCAGCGACAGCTCCTTGAACACTGAAGCTTTCTTT
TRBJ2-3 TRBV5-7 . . CASSVAASDRTDTQYF TGTGCCAGCAGCGTGGCGGCCTCGGATCGGACAGATACGCAGTATTTT
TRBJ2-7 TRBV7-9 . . CASSLASRLHYEQYF TGTGCCAGCAGCTTAGCCTCCAGATTACACTACGAGCAGTACTTC
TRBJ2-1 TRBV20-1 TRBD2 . CSARDLSGGSPGTYNEQFF TGCAGTGCTAGAGATCTTTCCGGGGGGAGCCCAGGGACCTACAATGAGCAGTTCTTC
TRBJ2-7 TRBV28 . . CASSFPGLAYEQYF TGTGCCAGCAGTTTCCCGGGATTGGCCTACGAGCAGTACTTC
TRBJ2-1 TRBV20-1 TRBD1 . CSARAGGSYNEQFF TGCAGTGCTAGAGCAGGGGGCTCCTACAATGAGCAGTTCTTC
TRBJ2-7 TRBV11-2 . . CASSLDSMYEQYF TGTGCCAGCAGCTTAGATAGCATGTACGAGCAGTACTTC
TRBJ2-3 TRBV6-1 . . CASSEADTQYF TGTGCCAGCAGTGAAGCAGATACGCAGTATTTT
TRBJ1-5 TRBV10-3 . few CAIKDSHSNQPQHF TGTGCCATCAAGGACAGCCATAGCAATCAGCCCCAGCATTTT
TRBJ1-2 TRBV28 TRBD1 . CASISAGTGVREGYTF TGTGCCAGCATTTCAGCGGGGACAGGGGTTAGGGAGGGCTACACCTTC
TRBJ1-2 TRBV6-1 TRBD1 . CASTRETGSGYTF TGTGCCAGCACACGTGAGACAGGGAGCGGCTACACCTTC